The clone carrying this TCR beta chain was seen more than once but under ten times. The antigen is undetermined. Trimming took off 7 bases at V and 5 bases at J, with 12 bases between the two ends. The CDR3 totals 13 residues. Germline loops: CDR1 SNHLY, CDR2 FYNNEI. Previously, flow cytometry had revealed CD8+CD57+ cell expansion in the patients chosen for sequencing. This entry comes from a study of CD8+CD57+ T cells in acquired aplastic anemia. Across the whole study: The DNA of sorted CD4+ and CD8+ cells averaged approximately 3.3 ug. Study outcomes and limitations: About 30 was the count of CD8+ CDR3 sequences that patients shared with controls.

It was genomic DNA that served as the template for profiling TCR beta VDJ and CDR3. From the reads, TCRdb called clonotypes with MiXCR, one entry per CDR3 protein. The sample lists roughly 190,000 distinct CDR3 sequences; more than 45% were seen once. The rearrangement links TRBV2 to TRBJ2-1; weak D call: TRBD2 (5 bases). The sample taken for sequencing was sorted CD4+, CD8+, or CD8+CD57+ T cells (not recorded which) from PBMCs. This clonotype originated in a human donor with aplastic anemia. The CDR3 DNA is TGTGCCAGCAAAAGCGGCACAAACAATGAGCAGTTCTTC. As protein: CASKSGTNNEQFF.